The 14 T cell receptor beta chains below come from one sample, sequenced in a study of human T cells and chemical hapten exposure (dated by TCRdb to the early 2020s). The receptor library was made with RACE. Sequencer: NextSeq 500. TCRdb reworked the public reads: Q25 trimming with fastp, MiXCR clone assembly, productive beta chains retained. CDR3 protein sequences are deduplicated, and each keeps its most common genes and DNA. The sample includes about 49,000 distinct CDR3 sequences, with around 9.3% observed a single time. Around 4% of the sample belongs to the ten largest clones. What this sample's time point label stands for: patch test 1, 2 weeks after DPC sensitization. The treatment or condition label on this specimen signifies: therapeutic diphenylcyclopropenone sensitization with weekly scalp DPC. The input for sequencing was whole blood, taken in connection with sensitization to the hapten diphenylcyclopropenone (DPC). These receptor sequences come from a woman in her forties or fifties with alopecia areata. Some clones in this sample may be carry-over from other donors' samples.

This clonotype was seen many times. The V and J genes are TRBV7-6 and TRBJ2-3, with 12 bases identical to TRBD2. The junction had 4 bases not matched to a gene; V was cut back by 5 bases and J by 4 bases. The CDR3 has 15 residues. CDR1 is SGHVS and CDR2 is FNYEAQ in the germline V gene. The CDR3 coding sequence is TGTGCCAGCAGCCGTGGACTAGCGGGATCAGATACGCAGTATTTT. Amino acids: CASSRGLAGSDTQYF.

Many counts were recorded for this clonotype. Here the CDR3 reads CASSLLAPGLKQFF. In DNA, the CDR3 is TGCGCCAGCAGCTTACTAGCCCCGGGACTAAAGCAGTTCTTC. The chain is built from TRBV4-1 and TRBJ2-1; 7 bases are a match to TRBD2. The CDR3 is made up of 14 amino acids. Trimming cost V 5 bases and J 11 bases; bases outside gene matches: 12. CDR1 and CDR2 (germline): MGHRA, YSYEKL.

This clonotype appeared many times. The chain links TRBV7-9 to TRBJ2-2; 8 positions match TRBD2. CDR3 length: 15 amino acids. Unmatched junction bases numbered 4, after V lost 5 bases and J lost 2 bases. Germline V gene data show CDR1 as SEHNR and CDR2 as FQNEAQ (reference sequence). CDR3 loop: CASSPLAANTGELFF. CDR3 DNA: TGTGCCAGCAGCCCACTAGCGGCTAACACCGGGGAGCTGTTTTTT.

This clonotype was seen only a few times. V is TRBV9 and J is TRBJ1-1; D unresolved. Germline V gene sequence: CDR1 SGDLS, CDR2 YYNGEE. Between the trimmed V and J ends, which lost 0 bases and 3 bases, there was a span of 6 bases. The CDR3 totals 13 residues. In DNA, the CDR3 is TGTGCCAGCAGCGTAGAGGGAGACACTGAAGCTTTCTTT. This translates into CASSVEGDTEAFF.

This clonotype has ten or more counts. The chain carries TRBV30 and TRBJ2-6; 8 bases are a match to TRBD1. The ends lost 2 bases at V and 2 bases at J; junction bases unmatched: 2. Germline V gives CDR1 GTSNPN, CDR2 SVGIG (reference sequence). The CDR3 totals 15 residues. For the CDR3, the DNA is TGTGCCTGGAGTCCAGGGGGCACTGGGGCCAACGTCCTGACTTTC. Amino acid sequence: CAWSPGGTGANVLTF.

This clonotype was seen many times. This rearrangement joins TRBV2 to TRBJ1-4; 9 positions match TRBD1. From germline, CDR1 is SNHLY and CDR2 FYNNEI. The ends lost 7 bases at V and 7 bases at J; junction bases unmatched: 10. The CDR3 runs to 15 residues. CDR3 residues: CASNGQGLPGEKLFF. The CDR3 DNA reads TGTGCCAGCAACGGACAGGGGCTTCCGGGTGAAAAACTGTTTTTT.

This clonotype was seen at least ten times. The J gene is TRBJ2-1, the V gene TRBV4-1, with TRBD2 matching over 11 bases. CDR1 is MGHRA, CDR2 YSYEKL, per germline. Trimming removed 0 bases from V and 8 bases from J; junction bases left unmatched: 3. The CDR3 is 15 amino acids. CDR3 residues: CASSQDSSGRDEQFF. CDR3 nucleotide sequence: TGCGCCAGCAGCCAAGACAGTAGCGGGAGGGATGAGCAGTTCTTC.

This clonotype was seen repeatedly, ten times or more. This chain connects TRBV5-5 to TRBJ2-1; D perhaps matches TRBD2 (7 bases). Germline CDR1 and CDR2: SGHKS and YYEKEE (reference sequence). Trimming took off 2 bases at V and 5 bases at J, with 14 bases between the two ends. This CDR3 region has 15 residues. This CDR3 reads CASSFRGGTNNEQFF. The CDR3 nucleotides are TGTGCCAGCAGCTTTAGAGGGGGGACTAACAATGAGCAGTTCTTC.

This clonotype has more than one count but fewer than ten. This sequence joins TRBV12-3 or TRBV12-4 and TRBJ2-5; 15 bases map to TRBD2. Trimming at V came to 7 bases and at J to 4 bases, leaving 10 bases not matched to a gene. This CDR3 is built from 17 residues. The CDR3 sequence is CASTPGLAGGMRETQYF. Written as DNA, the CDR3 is TGTGCCAGCACCCCCGGACTAGCGGGAGGGATGCGAGAGACCCAGTACTTC.

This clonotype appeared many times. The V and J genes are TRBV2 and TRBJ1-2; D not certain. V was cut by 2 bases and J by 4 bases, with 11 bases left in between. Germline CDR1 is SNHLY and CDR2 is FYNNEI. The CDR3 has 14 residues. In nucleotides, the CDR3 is TGTGCCAGCAGTGAAAGGTCGTTGGTCTATGGCTACACCTTC. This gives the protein CASSERSLVYGYTF.

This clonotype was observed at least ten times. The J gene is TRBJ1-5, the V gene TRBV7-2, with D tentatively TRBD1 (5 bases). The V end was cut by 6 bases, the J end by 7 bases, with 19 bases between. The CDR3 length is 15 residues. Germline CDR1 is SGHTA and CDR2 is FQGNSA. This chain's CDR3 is CASSIAMQGGQPQHF. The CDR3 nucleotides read TGTGCCAGCAGTATAGCGATGCAGGGTGGCCAGCCCCAGCATTTT.

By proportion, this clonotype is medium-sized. CDR3 sequence: CASSLEGNTGELFF. CDR3 coding DNA: TGTGCCAGCAGCTTAGAGGGGAACACCGGGGAGCTGTTTTTT. The chain uses TRBV7-6 and TRBJ2-2; D call uncertain. The CDR3 is 14 amino acids. The germline V gene has CDR1 SGHVS and CDR2 FNYEAQ. V gave up 1 base and J gave up 1 base, with 4 bases separating them. The variable domain in full, with the rest retrieved from reference TRBV7-6 and TRBJ2-2, is GAGVSQSPRYKVTKRGQDVALRCDPISGHVSLYWYRQALGQGPEFLTYFNYEAQQDKSGLPNDRFSAERPEGSISTLTIQRTEQRDSAMYRCASSLEGNTGELFFGEGSRLTVL.

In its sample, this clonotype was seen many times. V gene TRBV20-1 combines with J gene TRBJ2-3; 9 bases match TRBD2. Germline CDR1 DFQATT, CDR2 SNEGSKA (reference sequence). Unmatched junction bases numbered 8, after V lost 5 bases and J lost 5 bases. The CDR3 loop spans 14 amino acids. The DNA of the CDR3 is TGCAGTGCTCGTCCAGCGGGAGGTGTAGATACGCAGTATTTT. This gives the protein CSARPAGGVDTQYF.

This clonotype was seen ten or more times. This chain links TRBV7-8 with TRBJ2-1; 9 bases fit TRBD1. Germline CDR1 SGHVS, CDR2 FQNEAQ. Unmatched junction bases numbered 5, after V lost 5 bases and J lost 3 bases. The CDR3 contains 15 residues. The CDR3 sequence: CASSPRQGVYNEQFF. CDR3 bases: TGTGCCAGCAGCCCCCGACAGGGGGTCTACAATGAGCAGTTCTTC.